This passage covers 11 T cell receptor beta chains from one sample sequenced in a study of cytomegalovirus exposure and HLA in healthy donors. Data came from immunoSEQ multiplex PCR; TCRdb stores just in-frame clones and leaves some out. Counted here are 90,000 to 100,000 clones, 93% occurring once; the ten biggest clones make up around 1.2%. Sequenced sample: PBMCs. These TCRs come from a woman aged 30 to 39 in good health and CMV-seropositive.

Notes on this clone: Other DNA sequences in this specimen translate into the identical CDR3. The V and J genes are TRBV11-2 and TRBJ2-1, with 13 bases identical to TRBD2. The CDR3 is made up of 14 amino acids. Germline V gene lookup returns CDR1 SGHAT and CDR2 FQNNGV. V lost 5 bases to trimming and J lost 6 bases; unmatched junction nucleotides: 1. CDR3 region: CASSRLAGGNEQFF. The CDR3 coding sequence is TGTGCCAGCAGCCGACTAGCGGGAGGCAATGAGCAGTTCTTC.

The chain recombines TRBV28 with TRBJ1-1, with D uncertain. The CDR3 is made up of 15 amino acids. CDR1 is MDHEN and CDR2 is SYDVKM in the germline V gene. V lost 1 base and J lost 1, with 10 bases in between. The CDR3 DNA reads TGTGCCAGCAGTTTATATCGGGTAACGAACACTGAAGCTTTCTTT. As protein: CASSLYRVTNTEAFF.

The rearrangement uses TRBV19 and TRBJ2-6; D is possibly TRBD2 (6 bases). The CDR3 is 17 residues long. CDR1 is LNHDA and CDR2 is SQIVND in the germline V gene (reference sequence). V lost 5 bases and J lost 1, with 15 bases in between. CDR3 nucleotide sequence: TGTGCCAGTAGTGGAGGCAGGGCGGGATCTGGGGCCAACGTCCTGACTTTC. Translated: CASSGGRAGSGANVLTF.

The chain couples TRBV19 to TRBJ1-2; 8 nucleotides match TRBD1. This CDR3 spans 15 amino acids. CDR1 is LNHDA and CDR2 is SQIVND in the germline V gene (reference sequence). After removal of 5 bases from V and 2 bases from J, the junction contained 7 bases not matched to a gene. CDR3 in DNA: TGTGCCAGTAGTCTCCGACAGGGGTCCAACTATGGCTACACCTTC. Translation gives CASSLRQGSNYGYTF.

The chain combines TRBV10-3 with TRBJ1-4, with D hard to call. Trimming took off 2 bases at V and 6 bases at J, with 13 bases between the two ends. Germline V CDR1 and CDR2: ENHRY, SYGVKD. This CDR3 comprises 15 residues. CDR3 nucleotide sequence: TGTGCCATCAGTGAGGGACTCGGCGGTTATGAAAAACTGTTTTTT. Protein: CAISEGLGGYEKLFF.

The chain is built from TRBV9 and TRBJ1-4, with unresolved D. From germline, CDR1 is SGDLS and CDR2 YYNGEE. CDR3 length: 15 residues. V lost 0 bases, J lost 7 bases, and 13 bases lay in between. CDR3 protein: CASSVGSTAGEKLFF. As DNA, the CDR3 is TGTGCCAGCAGCGTAGGTTCGACGGCGGGTGAAAAACTGTTTTTT.

V is TRBV28 and J is TRBJ1-5; D is ambiguous. Between the trimmed V and J ends, which lost 5 bases and 2 bases, there was a span of 7 bases. The CDR3 length is 13 residues. CDR1 is MDHEN and CDR2 is SYDVKM in the germline V gene. Written as DNA, the CDR3 is TGTGCCAGCAGTCCAGGTGGCAATCAGCCCCAGCATTTT. As protein: CASSPGGNQPQHF.

The chain recombines TRBV5-5 with TRBJ1-2; D unresolved. The CDR3 is 13 amino acids. V shed 0 bases and J shed 4 bases, with 7 bases lying between them. Per germline, CDR1 SGHKS and CDR2 YYEKEE (reference sequence). CDR3 residues: CASSLGWSYGYTF. The CDR3 bases are TGTGCCAGCAGCTTGGGTTGGAGCTATGGCTACACCTTC.

The V gene is TRBV29-1, the J gene TRBJ2-4; a weak D match, TRBD2 (5 bases). The CDR3 extends over 13 amino acids. Looked up from germline, CDR1 is SQVTM and CDR2 is ANQGSEA. Trimming took 4 bases from V and 6 from J, leaving 13 bases between them. This CDR3 is CSVGGRAGNIQYF. For the CDR3, the DNA is TGCAGCGTTGGAGGGAGAGCTGGAAACATTCAGTACTTC.

This chain links TRBV30 with TRBJ1-1; D possibly corresponds to TRBD1 (5 bases). The CDR3 extends over 16 amino acids. Trimming shortened V by 2 bases and J by 3 bases, and 19 bases separated the two germline ends. Germline V gives CDR1 GTSNPN, CDR2 SVGIG (reference sequence). CDR3 nucleotide sequence: TGTGCCTGGAGTTCCCCACCCGGGGGATGGGACACTGAAGCTTTCTTT. It is translated as CAWSSPPGGWDTEAFF.

This clone was detected only once. V and J are TRBV5-1 and TRBJ2-3; 11 bases are shared with TRBD1. CDR1 is SGHRS, CDR2 YFSETQ, per germline. Trimming cost V 0 bases and J 4 bases; bases outside gene matches: 4. CDR3 size: 16 residues. Here the CDR3 DNA reads TGCGCCAGCAGCTTGGAGGGACAGGGGGTTGCAGATACGCAGTATTTT. Amino acids: CASSLEGQGVADTQYF.